The 17 T cell receptor beta chains below all came from one sample that was sequenced in a study of radiation and T cells in renal cell carcinoma. The table came from immunoSEQ multiplex PCR; TCRdb's copy has only in-frame clones and leaves some out. Counted here are more than 140,000 clones, approximately 87% occurring once; the ten biggest clones make up roughly 25%. The time point was: baseline pretreatment blood. The treatment denotes: 15 Gy SBRT to primary tumor, nephrectomy 4 weeks later. Sequences were derived from blood, sampled from a patient whose treatment included radiotherapy and nephrectomy. The receptors stem from a woman aged 45-60 years with renal cell carcinoma.

The chain links TRBV29-1 to TRBJ1-1, with a weak D call TRBD1 (5 bases). The V gene's germline CDR1 is SQVTM and CDR2 ANQGSEA. The CDR3 length is 10 residues. Trimming pared 6 bases from V and 4 bases from J, leaving 6 bases between. Here the CDR3 DNA reads TGCAGCGTGGGGACCACTGAAGCTTTCTTT. Protein sequence: CSVGTTEAFF.

The chain carries TRBV14 and TRBJ2-7; 7 bases are a match to TRBD1. Germline assignment: CDR1 SGHDN and CDR2 FVKESK. This CDR3 comprises 15 residues. The V gene end was trimmed by 6 bases and the J gene end by 0 bases; junction bases not matched to a gene: 8. This chain's CDR3 is CASRNGQANSYEQYF. Written as DNA, the CDR3 is TGTGCCAGCAGAAATGGACAGGCGAACTCCTACGAGCAGTACTTC.

The rearrangement joins TRBV14 to TRBJ2-3, with D tentatively TRBD2 (6 bases). The CDR3 sequence is 13 residues long. V lost 5 bases to trimming and J lost 4 bases, with 10 bases between them. Germline V gene data show CDR1 as SGHDN and CDR2 as FVKESK. Written as DNA, the CDR3 is TGTGCCAGCAGCTCGGGACTTTCAGATACGCAGTATTTT. Its protein product is CASSSGLSDTQYF.

V is TRBV5-1 and J is TRBJ2-7, with 10 bases identical to TRBD1. Germline CDR1 is SGHRS and CDR2 is YFSETQ. The CDR3 has 15 amino acids. V dropped 2 bases and J dropped 3; count of bases not matched to a gene: 5. CDR3 DNA: TGCGCCAGCAGCTTACGGACAGGGGGGAACTACGAGCAGTACTTC. Amino acids: CASSLRTGGNYEQYF.

This rearrangement joins TRBV5-1 to TRBJ1-5; the match to TRBD1 covers 7 bases. With 0 bases clipped from V and 4 bases from J, the junction kept 4 bases outside the gene matches. The CDR3 contains 15 residues. Germline CDR1 SGHRS, CDR2 YFSETQ. The CDR3 DNA follows: TGCGCCAGCAGCTTGGCCCCGGGACAGAATCAGCCCCAGCATTTT. It translates to CASSLAPGQNQPQHF.

V is TRBV5-1 and J is TRBJ1-1; maybe TRBD1 (5 bases). Trimming stripped 1 base from V and 5 bases from J, with 21 bases between. Germline V gene data show CDR1 as SGHRS and CDR2 as YFSETQ. CDR3 length: 17 residues. This CDR3 is CASSLTGTAYEGTEAFF. In DNA form, the CDR3 reads TGCGCCAGCAGCTTGACCGGGACGGCCTATGAGGGGACTGAAGCTTTCTTT.

The chain links TRBV19 to TRBJ1-1; D remains unclear. V was clipped by 1 base and J by 2 bases, with 11 bases between them. Germline V gives CDR1 LNHDA, CDR2 SQIVND (reference sequence). The CDR3 is 15 residues long. CDR3 sequence: CASSIGAGLNTEAFF. CDR3 in DNA: TGTGCCAGTAGTATAGGAGCAGGTCTTAACACTGAAGCTTTCTTT.

The chain links TRBV2 to TRBJ1-1; TRBD1 matches 7 bases. CDR1 is SNHLY and CDR2 is FYNNEI in the germline V gene. The CDR3 sequence is 13 residues long. After removal of 11 bases from V and 0 bases from J, the junction contained 6 bases not matched to a gene. CDR3 residues: CASTGTVNTEAFF. CDR3 nucleotides: TGTGCCTCTACCGGGACAGTGAACACTGAAGCTTTCTTT.

V gene TRBV4-3 combines with J gene TRBJ2-7; a weak D match, TRBD1 (6 bases). V was trimmed by 1 base and J by 4 bases, leaving 14 bases between them. The germline CDR1 and CDR2 sequences are LGHNA and YSLEER. The CDR3 contains 15 residues. The CDR3 sequence: CASSQVQGHGYEQYF. The CDR3 bases are TGCGCCAGCAGCCAAGTTCAGGGACACGGTTACGAGCAGTACTTC.

The V and J genes are TRBV27 and TRBJ1-6; D is unclear. CDR1 is MNHEY, CDR2 SMNVEV, per germline (reference sequence). V lost 2 bases to trimming and J lost 8 bases, with 7 bases between them. The CDR3 is made up of 13 amino acids. CDR3 sequence: CASSLGVYSPLHF. The DNA for the CDR3 is TGTGCCAGCAGTTTAGGGGTGTATTCACCCCTCCACTTT.

V and J are TRBV5-1 and TRBJ1-6; TRBD1 might be the D (6 bases). Trimming took 4 bases from V and 13 from J, leaving 15 bases between them. The V gene's germline CDR1 is SGHRS and CDR2 YFSETQ. CDR3 length equals 13 residues. In DNA form, the CDR3 reads TGCGCCAGCAGCAGCGGGGACACCAGTCCCCTCCACTTT. It translates to CASSSGDTSPLHF.

This chain joins TRBV7-9 and TRBJ2-3; D gene ambiguous. Germline lookup yields CDR1 SEHNR and CDR2 FQNEAQ (reference sequence). This CDR3 is built from 14 residues. The ends were cut back, 5 bases at V and 3 bases at J, with 12 bases in the middle. CDR3 loop: CASSRSIETDTQYF. The CDR3 coding sequence is TGTGCCAGCAGCCGATCTATTGAGACAGATACGCAGTATTTT.

V usage is TRBV5-6 and J usage is TRBJ1-2; 7 bases agree with TRBD1. The V and J ends lost 0 bases and 8 bases, in that order; junction bases with no gene match: 13. Germline CDR1 and CDR2: SGHDT and YYEEEE. The CDR3 consists of 16 residues. The CDR3 loop is CASSLVPSGGSTGYTF. In nucleotides, the CDR3 is TGTGCCAGCAGCTTGGTTCCCTCAGGGGGTAGTACGGGCTACACCTTC.

The chain is built from TRBV7-2 and TRBJ2-5; D might be TRBD1 or TRBD2, each matching 7 bases. V gave up 0 bases and J gave up 5 bases, with 16 bases separating them. The CDR3 extends over 16 amino acids. Germline CDR1 SGHTA, CDR2 FQGNSA. The CDR3 coding sequence is TGTGCCAGCAGCTTAGCGGTCACAGGGGAGGGGGAGACCCAGTACTTC. This translates into CASSLAVTGEGETQYF.

V usage is TRBV7-8 and J usage is TRBJ1-3; D gene ambiguous. There are 15 residues in the CDR3. Germline CDR1 SGHVS, CDR2 FQNEAQ. Trimming stripped 5 bases from V and 0 bases from J, with 11 bases between. In DNA form, the CDR3 reads TGTGCCAGCAGCAAACGGGCCGGCTCTGGAAACACCATATATTTT. Encoded protein: CASSKRAGSGNTIYF.

The genes are TRBV7-2 and TRBJ2-5, with 15 bases fitting TRBD2. Per the germline V gene, CDR1 is SGHTA and CDR2 is FQGNSA. This CDR3 is 17 amino acids long. V gave up 1 base and J gave up 5 bases; unmatched junction bases: 5. The CDR3 nucleotides are TGTGCCAGCAGCTTAGGAGGACTAGCGGGAGGGCGGGAGACCCAGTACTTC. It codes for CASSLGGLAGGRETQYF.

About this clone itself: In the same sample, other DNA sequences code for this CDR3. V and J are TRBV7-9 and TRBJ2-7, with 7 bases matching TRBD2. The germline V gene encodes CDR1 SEHNR and CDR2 FQNEAQ (reference sequence). The CDR3 is 12 residues long. V lost 5 bases, J lost 4 bases, and 2 bases stayed unmatched. The CDR3 is CASSPGGYEQYF. In nucleotides, the CDR3 is TGTGCCAGCAGCCCGGGGGGTTACGAGCAGTACTTC.